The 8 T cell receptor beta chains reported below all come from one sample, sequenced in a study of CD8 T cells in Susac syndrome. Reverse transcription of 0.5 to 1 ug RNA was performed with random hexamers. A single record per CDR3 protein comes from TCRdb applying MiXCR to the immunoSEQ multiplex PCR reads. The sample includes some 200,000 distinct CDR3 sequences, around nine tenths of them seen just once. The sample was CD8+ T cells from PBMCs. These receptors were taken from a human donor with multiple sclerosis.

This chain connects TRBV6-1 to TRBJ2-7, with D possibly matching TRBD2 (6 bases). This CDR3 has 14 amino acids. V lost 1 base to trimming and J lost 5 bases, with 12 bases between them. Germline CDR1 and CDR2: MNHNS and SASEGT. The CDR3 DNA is TGTGCCAGCAGTGAAGGACTAGGAGGCCACGAGCAGTACTTC. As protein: CASSEGLGGHEQYF.

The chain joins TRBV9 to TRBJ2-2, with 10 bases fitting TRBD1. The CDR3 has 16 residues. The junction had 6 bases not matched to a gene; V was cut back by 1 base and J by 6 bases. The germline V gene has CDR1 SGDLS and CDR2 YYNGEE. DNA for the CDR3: TGTGCCAGCAGCGTAATGGACAGGGGGTATTCCGGGGAGCTGTTTTTT. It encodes CASSVMDRGYSGELFF.

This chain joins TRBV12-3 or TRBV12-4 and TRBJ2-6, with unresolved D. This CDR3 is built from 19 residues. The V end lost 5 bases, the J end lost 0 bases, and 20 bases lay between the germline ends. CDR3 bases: TGTGCCAGCAGTGCCACTTTTATGGACGCGGACTCTGGGGCCAACGTCCTGACTTTC. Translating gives CASSATFMDADSGANVLTF.

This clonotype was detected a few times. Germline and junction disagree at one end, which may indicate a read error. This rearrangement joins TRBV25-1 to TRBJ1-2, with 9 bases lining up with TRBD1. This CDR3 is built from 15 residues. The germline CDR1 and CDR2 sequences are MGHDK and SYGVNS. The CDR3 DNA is TGTGCTAGCAGTGATCCCGGGACAGGGAACTATGGCTACACCTTC. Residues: CASSDPGTGNYGYTF.

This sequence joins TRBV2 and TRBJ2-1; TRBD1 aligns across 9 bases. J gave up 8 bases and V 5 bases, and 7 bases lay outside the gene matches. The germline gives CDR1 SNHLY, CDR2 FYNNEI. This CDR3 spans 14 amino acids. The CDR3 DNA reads TGTGCCAGCAGTTCCCCGGGACAGGGTTATGAGCAGTTCTTC. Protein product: CASSSPGQGYEQFF.

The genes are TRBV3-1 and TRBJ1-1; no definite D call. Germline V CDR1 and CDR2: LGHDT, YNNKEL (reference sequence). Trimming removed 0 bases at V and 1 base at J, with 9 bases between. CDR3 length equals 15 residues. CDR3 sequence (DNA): TGTGCCAGCAGCCAAGATGAGCGGGCGAACACTGAAGCTTTCTTT. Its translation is CASSQDERANTEAFF.

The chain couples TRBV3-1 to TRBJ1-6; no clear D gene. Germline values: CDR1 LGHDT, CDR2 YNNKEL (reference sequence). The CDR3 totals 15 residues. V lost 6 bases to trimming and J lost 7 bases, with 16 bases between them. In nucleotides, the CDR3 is TGTGCCAGCAGACACGGGAGGCAAAGAAATTCACCCCTCCACTTT. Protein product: CASRHGRQRNSPLHF. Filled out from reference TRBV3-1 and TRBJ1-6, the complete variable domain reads DTAVSQTPKYLVTQMGNDKSIKCEQNLGHDTMYWYKQDSKKFLKIMFSYNNKELIINETVPNRFSPKSPDKAHLNLHINSLELGDSAVYFCASRHGRQRNSPLHFGNGTRLTVT.

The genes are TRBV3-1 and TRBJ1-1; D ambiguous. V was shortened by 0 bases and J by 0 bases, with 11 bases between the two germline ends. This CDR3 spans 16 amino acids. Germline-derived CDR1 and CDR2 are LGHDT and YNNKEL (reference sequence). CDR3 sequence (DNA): TGTGCCAGCAGCCAAGATGCGTGGACCGTGAACACTGAAGCTTTCTTT. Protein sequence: CASSQDAWTVNTEAFF.